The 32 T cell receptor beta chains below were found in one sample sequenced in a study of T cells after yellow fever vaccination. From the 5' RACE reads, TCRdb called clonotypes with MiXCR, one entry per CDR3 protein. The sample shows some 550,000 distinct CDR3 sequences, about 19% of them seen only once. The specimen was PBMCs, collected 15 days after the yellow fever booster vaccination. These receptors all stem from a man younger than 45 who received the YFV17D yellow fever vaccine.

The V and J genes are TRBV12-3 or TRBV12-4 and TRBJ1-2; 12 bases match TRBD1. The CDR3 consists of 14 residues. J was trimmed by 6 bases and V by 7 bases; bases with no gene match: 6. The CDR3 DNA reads TGTGCCAGCACTCCGGGACAGGGGGCGAATGGCTACACCTTC. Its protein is CASTPGQGANGYTF.

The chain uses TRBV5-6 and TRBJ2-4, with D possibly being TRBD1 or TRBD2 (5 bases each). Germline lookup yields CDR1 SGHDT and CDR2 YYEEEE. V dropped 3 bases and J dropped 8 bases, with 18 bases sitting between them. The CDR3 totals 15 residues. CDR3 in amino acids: CASSSLLFGTDIQYF. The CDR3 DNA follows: TGTGCCAGCAGCTCCCTCCTATTTGGGACGGACATTCAGTACTTC.

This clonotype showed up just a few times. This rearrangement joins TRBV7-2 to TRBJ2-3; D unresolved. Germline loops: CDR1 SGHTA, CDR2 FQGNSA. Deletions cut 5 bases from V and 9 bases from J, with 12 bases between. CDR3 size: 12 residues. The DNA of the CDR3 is TGTGCCAGCAGCCCTCGGACCCAGACGCAGTATTTT. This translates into CASSPRTQTQYF.

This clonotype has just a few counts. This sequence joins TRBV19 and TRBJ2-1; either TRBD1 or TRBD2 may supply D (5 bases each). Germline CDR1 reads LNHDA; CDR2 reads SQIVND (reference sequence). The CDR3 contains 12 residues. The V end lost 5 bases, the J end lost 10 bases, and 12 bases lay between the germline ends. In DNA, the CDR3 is TGTGCCAGTAGTCCGGGACGAATCGAGCAGTTCTTC. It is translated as CASSPGRIEQFF.

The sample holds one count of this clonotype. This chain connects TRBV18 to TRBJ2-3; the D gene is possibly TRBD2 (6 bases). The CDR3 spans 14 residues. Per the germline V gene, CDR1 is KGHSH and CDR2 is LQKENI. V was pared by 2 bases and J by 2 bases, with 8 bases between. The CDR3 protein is CASSPLLATDTQYF. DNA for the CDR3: TGTGCCAGCTCACCATTACTAGCCACAGATACGCAGTATTTT.

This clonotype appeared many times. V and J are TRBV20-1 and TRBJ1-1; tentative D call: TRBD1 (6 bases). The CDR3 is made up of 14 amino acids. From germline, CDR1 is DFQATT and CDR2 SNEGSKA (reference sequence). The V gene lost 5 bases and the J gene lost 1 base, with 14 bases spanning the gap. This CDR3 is CSAAQGGGNTEAFF. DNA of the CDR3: TGCAGTGCTGCACAGGGAGGGGGGAACACTGAAGCTTTCTTT.

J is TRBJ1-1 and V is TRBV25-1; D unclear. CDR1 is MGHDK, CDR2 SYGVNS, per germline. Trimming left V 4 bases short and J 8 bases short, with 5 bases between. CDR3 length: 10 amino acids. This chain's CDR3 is CASSGREAFF. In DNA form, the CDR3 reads TGTGCCAGCAGTGGCCGAGAAGCTTTCTTT. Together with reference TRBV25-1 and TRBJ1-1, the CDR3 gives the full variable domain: EADIYQTPRYLVIGTGKKITLECSQTMGHDKMYWYQQDPGMELHLIHYSYGVNSTEKGDLSSESTVSRIRTEHFPLTLESARPSHTSQYLCASSGREAFFGQGTRLTVV.

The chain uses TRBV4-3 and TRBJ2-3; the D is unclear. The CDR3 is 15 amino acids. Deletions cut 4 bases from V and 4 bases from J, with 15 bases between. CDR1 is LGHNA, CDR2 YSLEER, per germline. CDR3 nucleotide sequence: TGCGCCAGCAGCCTCGGTAGGCTCCGGGCAGATACGCAGTATTTT. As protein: CASSLGRLRADTQYF.

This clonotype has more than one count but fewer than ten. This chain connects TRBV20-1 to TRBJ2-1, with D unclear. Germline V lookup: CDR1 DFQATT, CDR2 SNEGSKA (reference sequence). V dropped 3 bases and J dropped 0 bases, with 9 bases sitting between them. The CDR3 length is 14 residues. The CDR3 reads CSASPAHSYNEQFF. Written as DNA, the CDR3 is TGCAGTGCTAGTCCGGCGCACTCCTACAATGAGCAGTTCTTC.

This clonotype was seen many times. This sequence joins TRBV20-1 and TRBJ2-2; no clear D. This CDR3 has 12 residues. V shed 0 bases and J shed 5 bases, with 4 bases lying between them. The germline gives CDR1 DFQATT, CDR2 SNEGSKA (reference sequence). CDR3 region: CSARDTTGELFF. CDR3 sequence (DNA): TGCAGTGCTAGAGATACAACCGGGGAGCTGTTTTTT.

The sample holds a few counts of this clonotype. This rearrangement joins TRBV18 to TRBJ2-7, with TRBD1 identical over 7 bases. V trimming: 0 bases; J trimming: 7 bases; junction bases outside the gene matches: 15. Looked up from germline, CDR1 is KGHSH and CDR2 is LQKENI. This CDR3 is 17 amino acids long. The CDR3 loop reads CASSPPGTAGGLYEQYF. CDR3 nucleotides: TGTGCCAGCTCACCACCAGGGACAGCCGGTGGATTATATGAGCAGTACTTC.

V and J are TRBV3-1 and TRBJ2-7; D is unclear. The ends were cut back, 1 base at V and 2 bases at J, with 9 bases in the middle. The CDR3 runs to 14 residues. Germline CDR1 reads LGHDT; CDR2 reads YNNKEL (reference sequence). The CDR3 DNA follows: TGTGCCAGCAGCCAAGGGACCGAAGCCTACGAGCAGTACTTC. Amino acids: CASSQGTEAYEQYF.

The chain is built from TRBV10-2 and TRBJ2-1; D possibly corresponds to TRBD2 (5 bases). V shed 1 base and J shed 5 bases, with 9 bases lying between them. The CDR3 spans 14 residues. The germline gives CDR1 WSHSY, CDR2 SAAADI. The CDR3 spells CASSEFERNNEQFF. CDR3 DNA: TGCGCCAGCAGTGAGTTCGAGCGGAACAATGAGCAGTTCTTC.

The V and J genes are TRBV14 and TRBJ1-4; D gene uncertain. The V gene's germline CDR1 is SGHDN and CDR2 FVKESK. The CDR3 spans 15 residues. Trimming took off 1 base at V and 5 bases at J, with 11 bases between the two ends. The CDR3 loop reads CASSQVRLGNEKLFF. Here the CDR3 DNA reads TGTGCCAGCAGCCAAGTAAGGTTGGGCAATGAAAAACTGTTTTTT.

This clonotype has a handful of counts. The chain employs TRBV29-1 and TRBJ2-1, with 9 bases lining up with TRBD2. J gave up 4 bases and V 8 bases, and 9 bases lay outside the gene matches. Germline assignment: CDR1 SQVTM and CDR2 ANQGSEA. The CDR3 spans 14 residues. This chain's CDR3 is CSRTAGGVYNEQFF. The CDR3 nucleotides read TGCAGCCGCACAGCGGGAGGAGTATACAATGAGCAGTTCTTC.

CDR3 loop: CASSTRGASSYNEQFF. CDR3 coding DNA: TGTGCCAGCTCAACTCGAGGGGCTAGCAGCTACAATGAGCAGTTCTTC. The V call is TRBV18, the J call TRBJ2-1; TRBD1 or TRBD2 may be the D gene (5 bases each). The CDR3 length is 16 residues. Germline CDR1 KGHSH, CDR2 LQKENI. The germline V and J ends were trimmed by 5 bases and 3 bases, with 17 bases remaining between them.

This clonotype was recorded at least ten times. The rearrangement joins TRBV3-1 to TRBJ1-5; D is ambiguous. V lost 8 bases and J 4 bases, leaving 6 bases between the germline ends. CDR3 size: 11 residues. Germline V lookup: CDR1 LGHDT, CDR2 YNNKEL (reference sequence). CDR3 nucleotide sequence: TGTGCCAGCGGGGATAATCAGCCCCAGCATTTT. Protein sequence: CASGDNQPQHF.

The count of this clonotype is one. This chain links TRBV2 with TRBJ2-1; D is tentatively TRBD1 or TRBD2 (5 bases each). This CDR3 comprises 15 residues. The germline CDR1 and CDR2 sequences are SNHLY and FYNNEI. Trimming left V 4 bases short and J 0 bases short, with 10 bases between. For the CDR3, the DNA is TGTGCCAGCAGTGGGAAGGGGAGCTCCTACAATGAGCAGTTCTTC. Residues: CASSGKGSSYNEQFF.

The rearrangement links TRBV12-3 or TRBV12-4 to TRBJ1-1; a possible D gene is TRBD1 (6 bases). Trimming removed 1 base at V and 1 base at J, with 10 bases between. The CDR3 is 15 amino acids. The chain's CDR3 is CASSLEAGANTEAFF. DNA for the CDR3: TGTGCCAGCAGTTTAGAGGCAGGGGCGAACACTGAAGCTTTCTTT.

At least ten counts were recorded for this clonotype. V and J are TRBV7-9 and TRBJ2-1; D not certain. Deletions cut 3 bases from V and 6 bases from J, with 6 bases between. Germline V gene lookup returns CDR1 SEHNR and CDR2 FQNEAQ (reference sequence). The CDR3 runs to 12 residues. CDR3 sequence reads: CASSLVFNEQFF. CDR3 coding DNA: TGTGCCAGCAGCTTGGTCTTCAATGAGCAGTTCTTC.

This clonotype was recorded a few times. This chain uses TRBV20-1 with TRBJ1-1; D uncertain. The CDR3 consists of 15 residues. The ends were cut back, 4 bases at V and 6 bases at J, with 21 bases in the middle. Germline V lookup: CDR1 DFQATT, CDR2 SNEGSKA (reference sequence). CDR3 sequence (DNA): TGCAGTGCTAACGGAGGAGGGCTGTATACCTCTGAAGCTTTCTTT. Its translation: CSANGGGLYTSEAFF.

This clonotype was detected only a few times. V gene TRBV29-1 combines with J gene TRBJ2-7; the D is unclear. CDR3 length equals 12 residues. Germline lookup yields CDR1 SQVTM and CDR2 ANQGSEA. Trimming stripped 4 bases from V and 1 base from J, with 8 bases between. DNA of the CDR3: TGCAGCGTTGTTGGGCAGTCCTACGAGCAGTACTTC. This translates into CSVVGQSYEQYF.

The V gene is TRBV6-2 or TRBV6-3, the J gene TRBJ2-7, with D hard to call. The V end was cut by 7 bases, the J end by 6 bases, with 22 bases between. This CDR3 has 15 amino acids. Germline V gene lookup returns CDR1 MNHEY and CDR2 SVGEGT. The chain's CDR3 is CASKETGAMVGEQYF. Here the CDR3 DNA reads TGTGCCAGCAAGGAGACGGGCGCGATGGTGGGCGAGCAGTACTTC.

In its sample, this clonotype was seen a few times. DNA of the CDR3: TGTGCCAGCAGCGACGGCGGGGCCTCCTACGAGCAGTACTTC. Protein sequence: CASSDGGASYEQYF. The chain joins TRBV27 to TRBJ2-7, with D tentatively TRBD2 (6 bases). The ends were cut back, 6 bases at V and 0 bases at J, with 12 bases in the middle. From germline, CDR1 is MNHEY and CDR2 SMNVEV (reference sequence). The CDR3 runs to 14 residues.

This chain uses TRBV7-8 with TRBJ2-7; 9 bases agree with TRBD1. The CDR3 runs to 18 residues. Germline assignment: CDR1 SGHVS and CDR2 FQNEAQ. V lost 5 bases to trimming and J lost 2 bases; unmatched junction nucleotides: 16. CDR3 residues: CASSSQIGSRTGAYEQYF. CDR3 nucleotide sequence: TGTGCCAGCAGCAGCCAAATTGGGTCAAGGACAGGGGCCTACGAGCAGTACTTC.

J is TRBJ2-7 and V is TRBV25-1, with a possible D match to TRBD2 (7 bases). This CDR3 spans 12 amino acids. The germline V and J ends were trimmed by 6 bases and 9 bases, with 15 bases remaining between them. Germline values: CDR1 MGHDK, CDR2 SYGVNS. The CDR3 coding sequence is TGTGCCAGCAGACAGGGAGGGGGACCGCAGTACTTC. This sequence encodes CASRQGGGPQYF.

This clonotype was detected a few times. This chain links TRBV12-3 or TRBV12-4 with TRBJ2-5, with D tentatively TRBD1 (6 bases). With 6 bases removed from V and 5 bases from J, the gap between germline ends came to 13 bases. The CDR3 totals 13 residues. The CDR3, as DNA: TGTGCCAGCAGCACAGGGCGGAGTGAGACCCAGTACTTC. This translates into CASSTGRSETQYF.

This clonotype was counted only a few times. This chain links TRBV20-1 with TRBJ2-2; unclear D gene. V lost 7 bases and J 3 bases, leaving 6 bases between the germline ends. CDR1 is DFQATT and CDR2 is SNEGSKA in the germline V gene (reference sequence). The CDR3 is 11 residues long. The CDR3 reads CSGGYTGELFF. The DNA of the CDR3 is TGCAGTGGGGGTTACACCGGGGAGCTGTTTTTT.

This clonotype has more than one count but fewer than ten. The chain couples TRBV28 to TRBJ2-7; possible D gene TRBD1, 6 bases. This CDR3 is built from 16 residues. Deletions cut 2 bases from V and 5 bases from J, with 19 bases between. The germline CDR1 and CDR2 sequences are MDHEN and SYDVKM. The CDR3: CASSLGSQGYSNEQYF. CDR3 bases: TGTGCCAGCAGTTTAGGTTCACAGGGATATTCCAACGAGCAGTACTTC.

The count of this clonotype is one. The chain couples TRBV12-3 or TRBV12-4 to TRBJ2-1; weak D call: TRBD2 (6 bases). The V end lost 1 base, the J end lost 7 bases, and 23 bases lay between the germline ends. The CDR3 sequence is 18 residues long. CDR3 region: CASSLDRIPGELGNEQFF. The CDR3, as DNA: TGTGCCAGCAGTTTAGATCGTATTCCGGGAGAGCTAGGGAATGAGCAGTTCTTC.

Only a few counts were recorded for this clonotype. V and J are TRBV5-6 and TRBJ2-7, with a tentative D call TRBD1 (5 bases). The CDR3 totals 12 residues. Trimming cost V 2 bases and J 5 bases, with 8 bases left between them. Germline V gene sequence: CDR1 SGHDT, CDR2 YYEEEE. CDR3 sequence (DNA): TGTGCCAGCAGCTTTTCAGGGAACGAGCAGTACTTC. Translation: CASSFSGNEQYF.

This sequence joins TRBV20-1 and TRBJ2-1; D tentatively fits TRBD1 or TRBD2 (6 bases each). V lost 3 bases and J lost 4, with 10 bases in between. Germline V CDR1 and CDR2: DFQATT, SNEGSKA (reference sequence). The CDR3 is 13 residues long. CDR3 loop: CSASRGAYNEQFF. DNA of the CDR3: TGCAGTGCTAGTAGGGGGGCTTACAATGAGCAGTTCTTC.